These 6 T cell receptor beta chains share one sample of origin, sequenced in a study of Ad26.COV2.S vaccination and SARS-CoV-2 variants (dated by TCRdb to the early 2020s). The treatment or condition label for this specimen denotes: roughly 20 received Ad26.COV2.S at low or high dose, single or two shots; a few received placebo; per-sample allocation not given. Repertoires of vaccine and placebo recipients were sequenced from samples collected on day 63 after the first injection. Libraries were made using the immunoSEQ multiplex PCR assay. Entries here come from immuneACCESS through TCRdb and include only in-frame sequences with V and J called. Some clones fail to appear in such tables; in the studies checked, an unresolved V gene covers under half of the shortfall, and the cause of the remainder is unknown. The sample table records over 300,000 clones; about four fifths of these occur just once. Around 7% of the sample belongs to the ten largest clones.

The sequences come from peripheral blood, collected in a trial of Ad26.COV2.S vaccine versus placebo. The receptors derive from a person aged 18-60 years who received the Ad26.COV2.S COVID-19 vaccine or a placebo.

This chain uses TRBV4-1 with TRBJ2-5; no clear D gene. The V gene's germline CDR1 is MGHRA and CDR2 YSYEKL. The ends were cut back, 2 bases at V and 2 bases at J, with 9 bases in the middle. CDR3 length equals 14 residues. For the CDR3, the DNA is TGCGCCAGCAGCCAATTAGACCGGCAAGAGACCCAGTACTTC. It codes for CASSQLDRQETQYF.

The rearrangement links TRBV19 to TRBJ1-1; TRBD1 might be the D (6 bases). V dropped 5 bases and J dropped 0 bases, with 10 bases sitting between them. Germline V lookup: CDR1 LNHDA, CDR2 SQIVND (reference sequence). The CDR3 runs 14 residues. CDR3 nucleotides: TGTGCCAGTAGTGCCGACAGGTTGAACACTGAAGCTTTCTTT. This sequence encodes CASSADRLNTEAFF.

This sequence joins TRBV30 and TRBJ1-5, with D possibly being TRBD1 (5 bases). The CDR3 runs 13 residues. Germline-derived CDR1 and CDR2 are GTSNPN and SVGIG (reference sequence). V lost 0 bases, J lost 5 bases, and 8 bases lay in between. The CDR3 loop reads CAWSVLRDQPQHF. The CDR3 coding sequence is TGTGCCTGGAGTGTACTCAGGGATCAGCCCCAGCATTTT. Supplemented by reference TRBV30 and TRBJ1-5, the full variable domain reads SQTIHQWPATLVQPVGSPLSLECTVEGTSNPNLYWYRQAAGRGLQLLFYSVGIGQISSEVPQNLSASRPQDRQFILSSKKLLLSDSGFYLCAWSVLRDQPQHFGDGTRLSIL.

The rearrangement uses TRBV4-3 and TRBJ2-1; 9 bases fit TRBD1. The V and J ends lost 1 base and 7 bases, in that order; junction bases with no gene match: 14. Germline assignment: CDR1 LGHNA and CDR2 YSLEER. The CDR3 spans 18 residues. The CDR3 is CASSQGTYYGTGRNEQFF. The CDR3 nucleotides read TGCGCCAGCAGCCAAGGGACCTATTACGGGACAGGGAGGAATGAGCAGTTCTTC.

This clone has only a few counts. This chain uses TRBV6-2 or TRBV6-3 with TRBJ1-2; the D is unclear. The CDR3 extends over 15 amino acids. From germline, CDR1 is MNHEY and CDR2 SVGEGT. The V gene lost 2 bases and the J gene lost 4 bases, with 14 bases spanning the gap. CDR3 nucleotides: TGTGCCAGCAGTTACCCACAGCCGTCGATCTATGGCTACACCTTC. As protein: CASSYPQPSIYGYTF.

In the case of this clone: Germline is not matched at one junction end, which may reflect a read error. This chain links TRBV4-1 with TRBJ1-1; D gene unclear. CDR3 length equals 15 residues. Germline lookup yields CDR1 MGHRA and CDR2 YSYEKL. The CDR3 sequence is CASSQVGGVRALVQF. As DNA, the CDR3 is TGCGCCAGCAGCCAAGTAGGCGGGGTAAGGGCGTTAGTTCAATTT.